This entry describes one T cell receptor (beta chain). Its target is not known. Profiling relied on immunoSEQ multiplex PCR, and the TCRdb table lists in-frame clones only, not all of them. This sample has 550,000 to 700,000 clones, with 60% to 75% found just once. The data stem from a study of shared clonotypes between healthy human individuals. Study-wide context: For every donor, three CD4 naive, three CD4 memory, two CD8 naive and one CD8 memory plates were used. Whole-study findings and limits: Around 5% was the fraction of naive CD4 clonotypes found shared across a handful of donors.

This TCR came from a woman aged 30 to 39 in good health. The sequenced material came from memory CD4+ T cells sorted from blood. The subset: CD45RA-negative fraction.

This chain's CDR3 is CASSFLAGGPSEQFF. The CDR3, as DNA: TGCGCCAGCAGCTTTCTAGCGGGAGGGCCCTCTGAGCAGTTCTTC. This chain links TRBV5-1 with TRBJ2-1; TRBD2 matches at 12 bases. With V trimmed by 2 bases and J by 9 bases, 6 bases remained unmatched. CDR1 is SGHRS, CDR2 YFSETQ, per germline. This CDR3 is 15 amino acids long.